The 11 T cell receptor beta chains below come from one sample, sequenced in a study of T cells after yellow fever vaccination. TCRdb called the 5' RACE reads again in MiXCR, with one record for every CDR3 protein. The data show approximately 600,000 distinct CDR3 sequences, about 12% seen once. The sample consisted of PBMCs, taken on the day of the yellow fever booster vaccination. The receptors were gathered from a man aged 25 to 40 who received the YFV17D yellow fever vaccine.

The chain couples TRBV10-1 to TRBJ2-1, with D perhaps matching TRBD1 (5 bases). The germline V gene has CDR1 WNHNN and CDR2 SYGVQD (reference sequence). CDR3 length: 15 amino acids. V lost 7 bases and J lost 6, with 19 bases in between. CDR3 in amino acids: CASTPKVSRGNEQFF. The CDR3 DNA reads TGCGCCAGCACCCCTAAGGTATCTAGGGGCAATGAGCAGTTCTTC.

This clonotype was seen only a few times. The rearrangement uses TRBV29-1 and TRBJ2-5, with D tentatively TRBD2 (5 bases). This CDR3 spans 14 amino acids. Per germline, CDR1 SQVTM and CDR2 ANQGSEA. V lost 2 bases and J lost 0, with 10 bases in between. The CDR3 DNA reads TGCAGCGTTGAAAGTAGCGATTACCAAGAGACCCAGTACTTC. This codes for CSVESSDYQETQYF.

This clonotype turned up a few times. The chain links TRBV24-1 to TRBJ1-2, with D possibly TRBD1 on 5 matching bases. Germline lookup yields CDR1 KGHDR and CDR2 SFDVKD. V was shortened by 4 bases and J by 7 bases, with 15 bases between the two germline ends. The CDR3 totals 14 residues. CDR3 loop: CATSETQGIGGYTF. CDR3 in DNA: TGTGCCACCAGTGAGACCCAGGGTATAGGTGGCTACACCTTC.

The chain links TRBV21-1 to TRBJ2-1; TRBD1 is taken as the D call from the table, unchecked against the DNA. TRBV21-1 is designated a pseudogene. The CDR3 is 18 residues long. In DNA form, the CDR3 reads TGTGCCAGCAGCAATAAGTCGGCACAGGAGGGTAAAAACAATGAGCAGTTCTTC. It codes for CASSNKSAQEGKNNEQFF.

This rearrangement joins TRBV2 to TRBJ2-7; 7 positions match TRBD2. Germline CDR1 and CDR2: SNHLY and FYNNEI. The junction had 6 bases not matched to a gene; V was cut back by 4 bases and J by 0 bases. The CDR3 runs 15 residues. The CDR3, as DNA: TGTGCCAGCAGTGGCGATGCTAGCGGCTCCTACGAGCAGTACTTC. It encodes CASSGDASGSYEQYF.

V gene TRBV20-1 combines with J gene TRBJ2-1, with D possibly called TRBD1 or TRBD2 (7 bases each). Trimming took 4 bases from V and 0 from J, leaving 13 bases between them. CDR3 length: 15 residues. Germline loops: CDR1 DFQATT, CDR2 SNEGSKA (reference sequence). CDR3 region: CSATRGGDSYNEQFF. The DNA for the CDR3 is TGCAGTGCTACCAGGGGGGGAGACTCCTACAATGAGCAGTTCTTC.

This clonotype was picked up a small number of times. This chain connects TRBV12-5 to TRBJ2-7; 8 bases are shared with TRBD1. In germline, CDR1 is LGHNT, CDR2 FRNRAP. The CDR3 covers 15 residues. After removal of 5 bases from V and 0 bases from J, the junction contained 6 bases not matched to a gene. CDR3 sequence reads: CASGHGTGFSYEQYF. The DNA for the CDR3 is TGTGCTAGTGGTCACGGGACAGGCTTCTCCTACGAGCAGTACTTC. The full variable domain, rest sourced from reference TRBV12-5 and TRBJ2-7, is DARVTQTPRHKVTEMGQEVTMRCQPILGHNTVFWYRQTMMQGLELLAYFRNRAPLDDSGMPKDRFSAEMPDATLATLKIQPSEPRDSAVYFCASGHGTGFSYEQYFGPGTRLTVT.

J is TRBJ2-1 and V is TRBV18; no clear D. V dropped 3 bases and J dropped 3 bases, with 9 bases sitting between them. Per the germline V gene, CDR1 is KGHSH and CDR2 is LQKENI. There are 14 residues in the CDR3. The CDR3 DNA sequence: TGTGCCAGCTCACCCGGCAGATTCTACAATGAGCAGTTCTTC. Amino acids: CASSPGRFYNEQFF.

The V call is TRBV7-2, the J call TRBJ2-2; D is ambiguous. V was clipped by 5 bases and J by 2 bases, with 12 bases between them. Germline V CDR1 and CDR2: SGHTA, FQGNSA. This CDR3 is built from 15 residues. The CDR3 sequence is CASSPVVPNTGELFF. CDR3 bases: TGTGCCAGCAGCCCCGTGGTCCCCAACACCGGGGAGCTGTTTTTT. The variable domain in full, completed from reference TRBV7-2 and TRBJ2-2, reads GAGVSQSPSNKVTEKGKDVELRCDPISGHTALYWYRQSLGQGLEFLIYFQGNSAPDKSGLPSDRFSAERTGGSVSTLTIQRTQQEDSAVYLCASSPVVPNTGELFFGEGSRLTVL.

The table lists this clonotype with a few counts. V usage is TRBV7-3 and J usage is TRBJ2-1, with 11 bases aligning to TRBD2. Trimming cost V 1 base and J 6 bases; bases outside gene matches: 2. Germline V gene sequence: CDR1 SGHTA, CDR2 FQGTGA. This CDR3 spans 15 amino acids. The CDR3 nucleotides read TGTGCCAGCAGCTTAAAACTAGCGGGAGTCAATGAGCAGTTCTTC. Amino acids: CASSLKLAGVNEQFF.

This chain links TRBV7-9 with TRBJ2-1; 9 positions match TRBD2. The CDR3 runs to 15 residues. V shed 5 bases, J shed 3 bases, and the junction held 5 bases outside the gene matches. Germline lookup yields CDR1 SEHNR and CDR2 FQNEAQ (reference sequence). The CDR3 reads CASSHSGGSYNEQFF. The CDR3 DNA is TGTGCCAGCAGCCATAGCGGGGGCAGCTACAATGAGCAGTTCTTC. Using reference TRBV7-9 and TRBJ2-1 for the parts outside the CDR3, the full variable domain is DTGVSQNPRHKITKRGQNVTFRCDPISEHNRLYWYRQTLGQGPEFLTYFQNEAQLEKSRLLSDRFSAERPKGSFSTLEIQRTEQGDSAMYLCASSHSGGSYNEQFFGPGTRLTVL.